These 18 T cell receptor beta chains came from one sample sequenced in a study of cytomegalovirus exposure and HLA in healthy donors. The PCR made use of 60 Vbeta and 13 Jbeta primers. TCRdb's copy holds only in-frame clones and misses some; the assay was immunoSEQ multiplex PCR. The sample lists 150,000 to 200,000 clones; around four fifths were seen once. The source material was PBMCs. The receptor set was obtained from a woman aged 18-29 years in good health and CMV-seronegative.

The chain employs TRBV28 and TRBJ2-5; 15 bases fit TRBD2. The CDR3 has 16 residues. V lost 2 bases, J lost 5 bases, and 3 bases stayed unmatched. The germline V gene has CDR1 MDHEN and CDR2 SYDVKM. The CDR3 sequence is CASSLLGTSGRETQYF. CDR3 in DNA: TGTGCCAGCAGTTTACTCGGGACTAGCGGGAGGGAGACCCAGTACTTC.

The chain combines TRBV10-3 with TRBJ1-2, with a possible D match to TRBD1 (5 bases). Germline V gives CDR1 ENHRY, CDR2 SYGVKD. Trimming stripped 4 bases from V and 4 bases from J, with 16 bases between. This CDR3 has 15 amino acids. The CDR3 spells CAISGRDRDSYGYTF. CDR3 DNA sequence: TGTGCCATCAGTGGTAGAGACCGTGACAGCTATGGCTACACCTTC.

The chain carries TRBV4-1 and TRBJ2-7, with TRBD1 identical over 10 bases. Per germline, CDR1 MGHRA and CDR2 YSYEKL. The V gene end was trimmed by 6 bases and the J gene end by 1 base; junction bases not matched to a gene: 6. The CDR3 runs to 15 residues. The CDR3 region has the DNA TGCGCCAGCAGGCTCCGGGGACAGGGGTCCTACGAGCAGTACTTC. Translated, it gives CASRLRGQGSYEQYF.

The chain is built from TRBV5-1 and TRBJ2-7; 11 positions match TRBD1. Losses at the gene ends were 2 bases for V and 1 base for J; bases not matched to a gene: 5. CDR3 length: 16 residues. Germline CDR1 and CDR2: SGHRS and YFSETQ. DNA of the CDR3: TGCGCCAGCAGCTTAAGCGGACAGGGGGCTTCCTACGAGCAGTACTTC. Protein sequence: CASSLSGQGASYEQYF. Variable domain in full (rest from reference TRBV5-1 and TRBJ2-7): KAGVTQTPRYLIKTRGQQVTLSCSPISGHRSVSWYQQTPGQGLQFLFEYFSETQRNKGNFPGRFSGRQFSNSRSEMNVSTLELGDSALYLCASSLSGQGASYEQYFGPGTRLTVT.

This chain connects TRBV2 to TRBJ1-1; 8 bases line up with TRBD1. The CDR3 runs 16 residues. Trimming took 3 bases from V and 0 from J; bases not matched to a gene: 6. In germline, CDR1 is SNHLY, CDR2 FYNNEI. The CDR3 loop reads CASSDQGALVNTEAFF. The CDR3 DNA reads TGTGCCAGCAGTGATCAGGGGGCCCTTGTGAACACTGAAGCTTTCTTT.

The chain links TRBV6-6 to TRBJ2-2; D gene uncertain. With 6 bases removed from V and 6 bases from J, the gap between germline ends came to 5 bases. This CDR3 has 11 amino acids. Germline CDR1 MNHNY, CDR2 SVGAGI (reference sequence). CDR3 sequence reads: CASRYSGELFF. For the CDR3, the DNA is TGTGCCAGCAGGTATTCCGGGGAGCTGTTTTTT.

This clone was found a few times. The chain carries TRBV28 and TRBJ2-7; the D gene is possibly TRBD1 (8 bases). V lost 9 bases, J lost 7 bases, and 22 bases lay in between. This CDR3 region has 14 residues. Germline CDR1 MDHEN, CDR2 SYDVKM. CDR3 in DNA: TGTGCCAGTCAATTACAGGGGGGGGCGGGGGAGCAGTACTTC. Encoded protein: CASQLQGGAGEQYF.

A remark on this clone: Additional DNA sequences in this sample encode the identical CDR3. The chain joins TRBV5-1 to TRBJ1-5; D might be TRBD1 (5 bases). Between the trimmed V and J ends, which lost 4 bases and 3 bases, there was a span of 11 bases. The germline gives CDR1 SGHRS, CDR2 YFSETQ. The CDR3 loop spans 14 amino acids. The CDR3 nucleotides are TGCGCCAGCAGCCTCGACAGACCCAATCAGCCCCAGCATTTT. This translates into CASSLDRPNQPQHF.

The J gene is TRBJ2-1, the V gene TRBV13; 10 bases agree with TRBD2. With 2 bases clipped from V and 8 bases from J, the junction kept 6 bases outside the gene matches. The CDR3 totals 15 residues. The germline gives CDR1 PRHDT, CDR2 FYEKMQ (reference sequence). This chain's CDR3 is CASSLFLAGVDEQFF. Here the CDR3 DNA reads TGTGCCAGCAGCTTATTCCTAGCGGGAGTCGATGAGCAGTTCTTC. The variable domain in full, with the rest retrieved from reference TRBV13 and TRBJ2-1, is AAGVIQSPRHLIKEKRETATLKCYPIPRHDTVYWYQQGPGQDPQFLISFYEKMQSDKGSIPDRFSAQQFSDYHSELNMSSLELGDSALYFCASSLFLAGVDEQFFGPGTRLTVL.

The chain joins TRBV11-3 to TRBJ2-1; D unresolved. V lost 3 bases and J 9 bases, leaving 9 bases between the germline ends. This CDR3 is 12 amino acids long. The germline gives CDR1 SGHNT, CDR2 YENEEA. CDR3 protein: CASSFGLSEQFF. The CDR3 bases are TGTGCCAGCAGCTTCGGTTTAAGTGAGCAGTTCTTC.

With regard to this clone: The sample contains more than one DNA sequence encoding this CDR3. CDR3 sequence: CASSGSRGGPVAKNIQYF. In DNA, the CDR3 is TGTGCCAGCAGTGGTAGTAGGGGCGGACCTGTAGCCAAAAACATTCAGTACTTC. This chain connects TRBV2 to TRBJ2-4, with D tentatively TRBD1 (5 bases). Between the trimmed V and J ends, which lost 4 bases and 0 bases, there was a span of 19 bases. The CDR3 sequence is 18 residues long. Germline-derived CDR1 and CDR2 are SNHLY and FYNNEI.

The genes are TRBV12-5 and TRBJ2-2; D call uncertain. Germline CDR1 and CDR2: LGHNT and FRNRAP. This CDR3 has 14 amino acids. Trimming removed 4 bases from V and 7 bases from J, with 13 bases in between. Here the CDR3 reads CASGSGLAIGELFF. CDR3 DNA sequence: TGTGCTAGTGGTTCCGGTTTAGCAATCGGGGAGCTGTTTTTT.

The sample holds a few counts of this clone. The chain carries TRBV5-8 and TRBJ2-7, with D possibly matching TRBD1 (5 bases). The germline V gene encodes CDR1 SGHTS and CDR2 YDEGEE. The CDR3 consists of 15 residues. V lost 4 bases to trimming and J lost 1 base, with 15 bases between them. This chain's CDR3 is CASSVGRTPSYEQYF. CDR3 DNA sequence: TGTGCCAGCAGCGTAGGGCGGACACCTTCCTACGAGCAGTACTTC.

V usage is TRBV28 and J usage is TRBJ1-2, with D uncertain. The germline V gene encodes CDR1 MDHEN and CDR2 SYDVKM. This CDR3 comprises 11 residues. Trimming shortened V by 10 bases and J by 0 bases, and 6 bases separated the two germline ends. This chain's CDR3 is CATLANYGYTF. CDR3 DNA: TGTGCCACCTTAGCTAACTATGGCTACACCTTC.

CDR3 in DNA: TGTGCCAGCAGCTCCATAGCGGGGCTCGGCGAGCAGTACTTC. This sequence encodes CASSSIAGLGEQYF. This chain uses TRBV11-2 with TRBJ2-7; 8 bases are a match to TRBD2. Trimming removed 4 bases from V and 6 bases from J; junction bases left unmatched: 8. Germline lookup yields CDR1 SGHAT and CDR2 FQNNGV. The CDR3 is 14 residues long.

V is TRBV27 and J is TRBJ2-3; 11 bases align to TRBD2. This CDR3 spans 15 amino acids. The V gene's germline CDR1 is MNHEY and CDR2 SMNVEV (reference sequence). The trim removed 7 bases at V and 2 bases at J, leaving 5 bases unmatched. The CDR3 DNA is TGTGCCAGCAAACTAGCGGGAGTTAACACAGATACGCAGTATTTT. It encodes CASKLAGVNTDTQYF.

The V call is TRBV28, the J call TRBJ1-1, with no clear D. Looked up from germline, CDR1 is MDHEN and CDR2 is SYDVKM. V was trimmed by 7 bases and J by 5 bases, leaving 14 bases between them. CDR3 size: 13 residues. The CDR3 here is CASIGFRRTEAFF. CDR3 DNA sequence: TGTGCCAGCATTGGTTTTCGTCGGACTGAAGCTTTCTTT. The whole variable domain, remainder taken from reference TRBV28 and TRBJ1-1, is DVKVTQSSRYLVKRTGEKVFLECVQDMDHENMFWYRQDPGLGLRLIYFSYDVKMKEKGDIPEGYSVSREKKERFSLILESASTNQTSMYLCASIGFRRTEAFFGQGTRLTVV.

The chain recombines TRBV6-5 with TRBJ2-3, with TRBD1 matching over 9 bases. The CDR3 has 14 residues. In germline, CDR1 is MNHEY, CDR2 SVGAGI. J was trimmed by 9 bases and V by 8 bases; bases with no gene match: 12. The CDR3 here is CASLPGQGLRTQYF. Written as DNA, the CDR3 is TGTGCCAGCCTGCCGGGACAGGGACTAAGGACGCAGTATTTT.